Included here is one T cell receptor (beta chain) sequence, with context. Its antigen is unidentified. Researchers amplified the TCR beta CDR3 regions from RNA transcripts. With the HTBI primer set, the TCR CDR3 went through a first round of RT-PCR. From the multiplex PCR reads, TCRdb called clonotypes with MiXCR, one entry per CDR3 protein. Here the sample spans more than 650,000 distinct CDR3 sequences, approximately 15% being singletons. Germline V gene sequence: CDR1 MNHEY, CDR2 SVGEGT. The CDR3 covers 14 residues. V shed 5 bases and J shed 4 bases, with 12 bases lying between them. This entry comes from a study of T cells in Graves' hyperthyroidism and ophthalmopathy. General study findings and limits: Among clonotypes expanded in thyroid above 0.001, most were also found in blood.

The sequence derives from a woman aged 18-29 years with Graves' hyperthyroidism. Sequenced input: blood. The chain carries TRBV6-2 or TRBV6-3 and TRBJ2-1; the D is unclear. The CDR3 nucleotides read TGTGCCAGCAGTCAACAGCGCGAGTACAATGAGCAGTTCTTC. Encoded protein: CASSQQREYNEQFF.